This T cell receptor (beta chain) emerged from a study of response to subunit inactivated influenza vaccine. One entry per CDR3 protein, called by TCRdb with MiXCR from the RT-PCR reads. Altogether about 500,000 distinct CDR3 sequences are present, approximately 15% being singletons, with the ten largest covering less than 4%. This CDR3 comprises 19 residues. Germline trimming cut 0 bases from V and 0 bases from J; bases unmatched to any gene: 10. CDR1 MGHRA and CDR2 YSYEKL come from the germline V gene. Notes on this clonotype: The target antigen is unknown.

General study results and limits: Authors suggested each seasonal flu vaccination may recruit only limited numbers of new T cells.

The source is a man between 45 and 75 years old who received an inactivated influenza vaccine. The source material was CD4+ T cells sorted from PBMCs, sampled 23 months after vaccination. The J gene is TRBJ2-1, the V gene TRBV4-1; TRBD2 aligns across 8 bases. The CDR3 sequence is CASSQDPSGSVPSYNEQFF. Here the CDR3 DNA reads TGCGCCAGCAGCCAAGATCCGAGCGGGAGTGTCCCCTCCTACAATGAGCAGTTCTTC.